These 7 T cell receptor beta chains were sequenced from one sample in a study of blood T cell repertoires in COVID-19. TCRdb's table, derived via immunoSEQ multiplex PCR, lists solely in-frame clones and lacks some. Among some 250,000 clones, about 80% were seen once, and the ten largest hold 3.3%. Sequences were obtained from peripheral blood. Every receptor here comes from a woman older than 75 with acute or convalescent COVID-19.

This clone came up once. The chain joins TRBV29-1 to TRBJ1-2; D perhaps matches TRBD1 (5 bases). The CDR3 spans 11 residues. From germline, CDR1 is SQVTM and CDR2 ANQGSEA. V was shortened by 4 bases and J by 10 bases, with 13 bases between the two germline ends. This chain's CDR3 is CSVADSSSYTF. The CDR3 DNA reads TGCAGCGTTGCCGACAGCTCCTCCTACACCTTC.

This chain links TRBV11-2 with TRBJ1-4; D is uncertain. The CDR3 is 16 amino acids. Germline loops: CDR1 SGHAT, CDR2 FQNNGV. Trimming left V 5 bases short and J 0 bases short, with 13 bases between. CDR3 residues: CASSPHSFATNEKLFF. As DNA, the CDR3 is TGTGCCAGCAGCCCCCACTCCTTTGCAACTAATGAAAAACTGTTTTTT.

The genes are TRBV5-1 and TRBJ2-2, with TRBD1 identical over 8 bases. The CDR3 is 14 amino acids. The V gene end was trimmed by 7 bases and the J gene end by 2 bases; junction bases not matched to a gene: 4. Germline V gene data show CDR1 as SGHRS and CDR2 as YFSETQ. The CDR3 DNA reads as TGCGCCAGCGAGCCAGGGGGCAACACCGGGGAGCTGTTTTTT. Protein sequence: CASEPGGNTGELFF.

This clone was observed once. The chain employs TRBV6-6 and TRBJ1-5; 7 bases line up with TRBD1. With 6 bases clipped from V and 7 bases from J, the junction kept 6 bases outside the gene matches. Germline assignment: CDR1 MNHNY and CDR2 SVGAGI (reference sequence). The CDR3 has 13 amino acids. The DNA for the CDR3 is TGTGCCAGCAGCCCCGACAGGGTCCAGCCCCAGCATTTT. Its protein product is CASSPDRVQPQHF.

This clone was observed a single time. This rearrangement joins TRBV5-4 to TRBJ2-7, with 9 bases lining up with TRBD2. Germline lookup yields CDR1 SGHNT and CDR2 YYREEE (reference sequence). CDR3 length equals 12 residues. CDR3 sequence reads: CAAGGTSYEQYF. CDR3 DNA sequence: TGTGCGGCGGGAGGGACATCCTACGAGCAGTACTTC.

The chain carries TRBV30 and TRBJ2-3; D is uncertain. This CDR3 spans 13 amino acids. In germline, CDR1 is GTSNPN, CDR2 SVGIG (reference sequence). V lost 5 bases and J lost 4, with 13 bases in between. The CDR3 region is CAWARGEPDTQYF. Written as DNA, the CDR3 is TGTGCCTGGGCAAGAGGCGAGCCAGATACGCAGTATTTT.

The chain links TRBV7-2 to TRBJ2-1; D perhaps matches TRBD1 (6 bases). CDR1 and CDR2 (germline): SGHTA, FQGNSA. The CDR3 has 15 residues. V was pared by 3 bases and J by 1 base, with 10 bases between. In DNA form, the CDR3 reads TGTGCCAGCAGCTTTGGCAGGGGTTCCTACAATGAGCAGTTCTTC. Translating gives CASSFGRGSYNEQFF.